This TCR beta chain was captured in a study of blood T cell repertoires in COVID-19. Original processing notes: Estimates of nucleated cell counts were drawn from the amplification of reference gene primers. Assay: immunoSEQ multiplex PCR; the TCRdb copy retains only in-frame clones and omits some. Clone size and the V and J calls come from that table; the DNA yielded D and trimming. The sample shows around 180,000 clones, 85% to 90% of them seen only once. Those who participated ranged in age from 18 to 89 years and resided in about two dozen US areas. Participants' reported clinical history set cohort assignment. Per the germline V gene, CDR1 is MNHNY and CDR2 is SVGAGI (reference sequence). Trimming at V came to 2 bases and at J to 3 bases, leaving 7 bases not matched to a gene. The CDR3 runs to 15 residues.

Sequencing was done on a sample of PBMCs or T cells enriched from blood (not recorded which). The chain couples TRBV6-6 to TRBJ2-7; 7 nucleotides line up with TRBD2. This TCR was recovered from a woman aged 40 to 50 with acute COVID-19. The CDR3 is CASSYDQGGDYEQYF. CDR3 in DNA: TGTGCCAGCAGTTACGATCAGGGAGGGGACTACGAGCAGTACTTC.